This T cell receptor (beta chain) was obtained from a study of prognosis after radiotherapy for stage I lung cancer. Overall study: All of the enrolled patients had stage I non-small cell lung cancer, and they joined between early 2018 and January 2019.

Six milliliters of peripheral blood were drawn at each of two time points. The CDR3 contains 14 residues. Germline lookup yields CDR1 MNHEY and CDR2 SMNVEV (reference sequence). Study-wide results and caveats: Unique TCR clone counts dropped after stereotactic body radiation therapy, from a median of roughly 10,000 to 7,000.

Multiplex PCR, run in two rounds, amplified TCR beta CDR3 from genomic DNA. Individual primers that were specific to each TRBV and TRBJ gene served in first-round PCR. One entry per CDR3 protein, called by TCRdb with MiXCR from the multiplex PCR reads. The sample lists approximately 26,000 distinct CDR3 sequences, approximately 39% occurring once. Notes on this clonotype: No antigen is known for it. Mismatch with germline at one junction end may stem from a read error.

This clonotype was sampled from a donor aged 50 or older with non-small cell lung cancer. Sample: PBMCs, taken before or after stereotactic body radiation therapy (not recorded which). The chain is built from TRBV27 and TRBJ1-2; 8 bases fit TRBD1. Here the CDR3 reads CASSGGQGIYVYTF. In DNA form, the CDR3 reads TGTGCCAGCAGTGGTGGACAGGGTATTTATGTCTACACCTTC.